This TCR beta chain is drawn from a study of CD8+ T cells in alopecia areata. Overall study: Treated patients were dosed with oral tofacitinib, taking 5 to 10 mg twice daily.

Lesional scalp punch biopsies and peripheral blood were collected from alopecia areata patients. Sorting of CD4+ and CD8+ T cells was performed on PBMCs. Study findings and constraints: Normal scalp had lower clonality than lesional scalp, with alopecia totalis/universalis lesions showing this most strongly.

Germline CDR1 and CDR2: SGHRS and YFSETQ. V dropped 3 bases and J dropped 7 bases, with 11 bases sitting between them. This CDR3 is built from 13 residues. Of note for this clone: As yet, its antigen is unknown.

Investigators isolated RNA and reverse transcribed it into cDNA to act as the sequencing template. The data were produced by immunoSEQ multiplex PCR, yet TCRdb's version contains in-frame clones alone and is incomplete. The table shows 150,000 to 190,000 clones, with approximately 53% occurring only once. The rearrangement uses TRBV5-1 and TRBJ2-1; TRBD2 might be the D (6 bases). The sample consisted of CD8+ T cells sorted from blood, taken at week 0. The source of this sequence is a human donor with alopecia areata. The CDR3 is CASSYGGVNEQFF. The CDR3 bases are TGCGCCAGCAGCTATGGCGGGGTTAATGAGCAGTTCTTC.